The clone carrying this TCR beta chain has more than one count but fewer than ten. These data belong to a study of PD-1 blockade in classical Hodgkin lymphoma. Data came from immunoSEQ multiplex PCR; TCRdb stores just in-frame clones and leaves some out. The sample yields under 20,000 clones, more than 55% seen once. Trimming pared 2 bases from V and 3 bases from J, leaving 17 bases between. CDR1 is KGHSH, CDR2 LQKENI, per germline. CDR3 length: 16 amino acids. With no exception, relapse followed autologous stem cell transplantation in all patients, and brentuximab vedotin exposure varied. Sequences were derived from peripheral blood mononuclear cells (PBMCs), sampled before the second cycle of nivolumab. This sequence originates from a human donor with classical Hodgkin lymphoma. The rearrangement uses TRBV18 and TRBJ2-7; no definite D call. The CDR3: CASSPSLGQAIYEQYF. DNA of the CDR3: TGTGCCAGCTCACCATCTCTAGGTCAGGCGATCTACGAGCAGTACTTC.